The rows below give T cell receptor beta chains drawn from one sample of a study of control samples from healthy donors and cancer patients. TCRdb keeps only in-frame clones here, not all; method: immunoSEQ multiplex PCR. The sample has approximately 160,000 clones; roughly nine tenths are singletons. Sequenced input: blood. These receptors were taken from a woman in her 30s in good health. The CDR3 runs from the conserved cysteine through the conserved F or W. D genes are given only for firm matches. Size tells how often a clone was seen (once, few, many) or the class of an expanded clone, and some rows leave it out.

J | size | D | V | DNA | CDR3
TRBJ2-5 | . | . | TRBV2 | TGTGCCAGCAGTCCCGGGCAGCGGACCCAGTACTTC | CASSPGQRTQYF
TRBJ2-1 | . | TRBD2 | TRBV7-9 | TGTGCCAGCAGCTTAGGCGGGAGAGGGTCCTACAATGAGCAGTTCTTC | CASSLGGRGSYNEQFF
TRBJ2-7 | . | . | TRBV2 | TGTGCCTCCGCATCTTCTGGACTCTATTACGAGCAGTACTTC | CASASSGLYYEQYF
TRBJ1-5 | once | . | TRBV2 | TGTGCCAGCAGTGATAGAGGTCAGTTCAATCAGCCCCAGCATTTT | CASSDRGQFNQPQHF
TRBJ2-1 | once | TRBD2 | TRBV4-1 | TGCGCCAGCAGCCAACCCGGGACTAGCCGCAATGAGCAGTTCTTC | CASSQPGTSRNEQFF
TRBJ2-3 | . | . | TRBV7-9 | TGTGCCAGCAGTCGGACCGATACGCAGTATTTT | CASSRTDTQYF
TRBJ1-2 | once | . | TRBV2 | TGTGCCAGCAGTGAACCAACAGATCTCTATGGCTACACCTTC | CASSEPTDLYGYTF
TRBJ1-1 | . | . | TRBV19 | TGTGCCAGTAGTATAGGTGGAATTACTGAAGCTTTCTTT | CASSIGGITEAFF
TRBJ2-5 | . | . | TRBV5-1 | TGCGCCAGCAGCTTAACCTGGGGGGTCCAAGAGACCCAGTACTTC | CASSLTWGVQETQYF
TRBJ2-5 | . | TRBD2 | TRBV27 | TGTGCCAGCAGTTTATCAGCGGGGGAACAAGAGACCCAGTACTTC | CASSLSAGEQETQYF
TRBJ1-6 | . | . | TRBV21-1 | TGTGCCAGCAGCAAAAACGGAGAACCCGGGGGATCACCCCTCCACTTT | CASSKNGEPGGSPLHF
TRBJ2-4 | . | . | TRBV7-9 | TGTGCCAGCAGCCATCGGCCAGGGGAAAACATTCAGTACTTC | CASSHRPGENIQYF
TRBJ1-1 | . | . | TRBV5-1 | TGCGCCAGCAGCCTACAGGGCCCTGAAGCTTTCTTT | CASSLQGPEAFF
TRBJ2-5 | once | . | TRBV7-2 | TGTGCCAGCAGCTTAGGGCACAGGGTTCAAGAGACCCAGTACTTC | CASSLGHRVQETQYF
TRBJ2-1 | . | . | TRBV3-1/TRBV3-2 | TGTGCCAGCAGCCGTCCGGGACAATCCTACAATGAGCAGTTCTTC | CASSRPGQSYNEQFF
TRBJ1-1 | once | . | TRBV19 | TGTGCCAGTAGTGCGGTGGGGGGTGCTGAAGCTTTCTTT | CASSAVGGAEAFF